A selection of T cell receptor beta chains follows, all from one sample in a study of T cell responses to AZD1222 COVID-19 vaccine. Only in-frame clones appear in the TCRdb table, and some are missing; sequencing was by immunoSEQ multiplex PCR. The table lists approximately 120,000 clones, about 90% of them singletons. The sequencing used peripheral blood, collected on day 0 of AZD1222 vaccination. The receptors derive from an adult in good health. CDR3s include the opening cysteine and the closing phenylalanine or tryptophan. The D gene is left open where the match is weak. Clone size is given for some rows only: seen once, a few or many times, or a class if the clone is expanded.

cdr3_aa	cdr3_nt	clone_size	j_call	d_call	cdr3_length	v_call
CSMGGRMNTEAFF	TGCAGCATGGGGGGGCGGATGAACACTGAAGCTTTCTTT	-	TRBJ1-1	-	13	TRBV29-1
CASSLGGSGGYNEQFF	TGTGCCAGCAGCTTAGGAGGCTCAGGAGGATACAATGAGCAGTTCTTC	-	TRBJ2-1	-	16	TRBV7-3
CASSQGLLAGRTGELFF	TGCGCCAGCAGCCAAGGTTTACTAGCGGGGAGGACCGGGGAGCTGTTTTTT	-	TRBJ2-2	TRBD2	17	TRBV4-3
CASRGTSTGNTIYF	TGTGCCAGCAGGGGGACGTCTACTGGAAACACCATATATTTT	-	TRBJ1-3	-	14	TRBV2
CASSFDRGNTEAFF	TGCGCCAGCAGCTTTGACAGGGGGAACACTGAAGCTTTCTTT	-	TRBJ1-1	TRBD1	14	TRBV5-1
CASSPGQGTLYNSPLHF	TGTGCCAGCAGCCCCGGACAGGGGACCCTCTATAATTCACCCCTCCACTTT	-	TRBJ1-6	TRBD1	17	TRBV5-8
CASAFGREGFEQFF	TGTGCCAGCGCCTTCGGGCGGGAGGGGTTTGAGCAGTTCTTC	-	TRBJ2-1	TRBD2	14	TRBV2
CASSLASGAEAFF	TGCGCCAGCAGCTTGGCCAGCGGAGCTGAAGCTTTCTTT	-	TRBJ1-1	-	13	TRBV5-1
CAWGQFFYEQYF	TGTGCCTGGGGACAGTTTTTCTACGAGCAGTACTTC	-	TRBJ2-7	-	12	TRBV30
CASSLGSGSYEQYF	TGCGCCAGCAGCTTGGGTAGCGGGAGCTACGAGCAGTACTTC	-	TRBJ2-7	TRBD2	14	TRBV5-1
CASTPSLAGGPRVRVQFF	TGTGCCAGCACCCCGAGCTTAGCGGGAGGCCCCCGGGTAAGGGTGCAGTTCTTC	-	TRBJ2-1	TRBD2	18	TRBV7-8
CASSYTTDYYGYTF	TGTGCCAGCAGCTATACGACAGATTACTATGGCTACACCTTC	-	TRBJ1-2	-	14	TRBV7-9
CASNFAAGRGGYTF	TGTGCCAGCAATTTTGCGGCAGGGCGGGGAGGCTACACCTTC	-	TRBJ1-2	-	14	TRBV2
CASSQDSAAPDTQYF	TGTGCCAGCAGCCAAGATTCAGCGGCCCCAGATACGCAGTATTTT	-	TRBJ2-3	-	15	TRBV4-2
CASSEPTSGGRYEQYF	TGTGCCAGCAGTGAACCGACTAGCGGGGGGCGCTACGAGCAGTACTTC	-	TRBJ2-7	TRBD2	16	TRBV2
CASSLGSTEDTQYF	TGCGCCAGCAGCTTGGGGTCGACAGAAGATACGCAGTATTTT	-	TRBJ2-3	-	14	TRBV5-1
CASSWGQGYGYTF	TGCGCCAGCAGCTGGGGACAGGGCTATGGCTACACCTTC	-	TRBJ1-2	TRBD1	13	TRBV5-1
CASSFGGSNEKLFF	TGTGCCAGCAGCTTCGGAGGATCTAATGAAAAACTGTTTTTT	-	TRBJ1-4	-	14	TRBV3-1/TRBV3-2
CASSQAQRGLYNEQFF	TGTGCCAGCAGCCAAGCTCAGCGGGGGCTCTACAATGAGCAGTTCTTC	once	TRBJ2-1	TRBD2	16	TRBV4-2
CASSPPIGTGKEDTQYF	TGTGCCAGCAGTCCCCCAATCGGGACAGGGAAGGAAGATACGCAGTATTTT	-	TRBJ2-3	TRBD1	17	TRBV27
CASSLGLAGSYEQYF	TGTGCCAGCAGTTTGGGACTAGCGGGCTCCTACGAGCAGTACTTC	-	TRBJ2-7	TRBD2	15	TRBV5-4
CASSGGGTATIEQYF	TGTGCCAGCAGCGGGGGTGGGACAGCAACAATTGAGCAGTACTTC	-	TRBJ2-7	TRBD1	15	TRBV5-6
CASSQGPTDTQYF	TGCGCCAGCAGCCAAGGGCCCACAGATACGCAGTATTTT	-	TRBJ2-3	-	13	TRBV4-1
CASSLTTGQMNTEAFF	TGTGCCAGCAGTTTAACGACAGGGCAAATGAACACTGAAGCTTTCTTT	-	TRBJ1-1	TRBD1	16	TRBV28
CASSLTAVNTEAFF	TGCGCCAGCAGCTTGACCGCGGTGAACACTGAAGCTTTCTTT	-	TRBJ1-1	-	14	TRBV5-1
CASSLEIAGGLADTQYF	TGTGCCAGCAGTTTGGAAATAGCGGGGGGGCTAGCAGATACGCAGTATTTT	-	TRBJ2-3	TRBD2	17	TRBV27
CASSRTSGNQPQHF	TGTGCCAGCAGCCGGACGAGTGGCAATCAGCCCCAGCATTTT	-	TRBJ1-5	-	14	TRBV6-2/TRBV6-3
CASSILAENYNEQFF	TGTGCCAGTAGCATACTAGCGGAGAACTACAATGAGCAGTTCTTC	-	TRBJ2-1	TRBD2	15	TRBV19
CASSLGGAAGNNQPQHF	TGTGCCAGCAGCTTAGGGGGGGCAGCCGGTAACAATCAGCCCCAGCATTTT	-	TRBJ1-5	-	17	TRBV5-8
CASSPPTGGELFF	TGTGCCAGCAGCCCCCCGACGGGCGGGGAGCTGTTTTTT	few	TRBJ2-2	-	13	TRBV9
CSGSGVTEAFF	TGCAGCGGCTCGGGGGTTACTGAAGCTTTCTTT	-	TRBJ1-1	-	11	TRBV29-1
CASSEGGTGSNYGYTF	TGTGCCAGCAGTGAAGGCGGGACAGGTTCTAACTATGGCTACACCTTC	-	TRBJ1-2	TRBD1	16	TRBV6-1
CASSFGTGNQPQHF	TGCGCCAGCAGCTTCGGGACAGGCAATCAGCCCCAGCATTTT	-	TRBJ1-5	TRBD1	14	TRBV5-1
CASSLGGNQETQYF	TGCGCCAGCAGCTTGGGGGGGAACCAAGAGACCCAGTACTTC	-	TRBJ2-5	-	14	TRBV5-1
CASSQESPGANTEAFF	TGCGCCAGCAGCCAAGAGAGTCCGGGGGCGAACACTGAAGCTTTCTTT	-	TRBJ1-1	-	16	TRBV4-3
CASSQSGRGPHRNIQYF	TGTGCCAGCAGCCAATCGGGTAGAGGACCGCACCGGAACATTCAGTACTTC	-	TRBJ2-4	-	17	TRBV4-2
CASSFRTGGSTEAFF	TGTGCCAGCAGTTTCCGGACAGGCGGGAGCACTGAAGCTTTCTTT	-	TRBJ1-1	TRBD1	15	TRBV27
CASSSDYTDTQYF	TGTGCCAGCAGCTCCGACTACACAGATACGCAGTATTTT	-	TRBJ2-3	-	13	TRBV2
CSGGANTEAFF	TGCAGCGGGGGAGCGAACACTGAAGCTTTCTTT	-	TRBJ1-1	-	11	TRBV29-1
CASSAGGSGPYNEQFF	TGTGCCAGCAGCGCCGGCGGGAGCGGGCCCTACAATGAGCAGTTCTTC	-	TRBJ2-1	TRBD2	16	TRBV7-3
CASSEGGGHPYGYTF	TGTGCCAGCAGTGAAGGGGGGGGGCATCCCTATGGCTACACCTTC	-	TRBJ1-2	-	15	TRBV5-4
CASSWVRAGNTIYF	TGTGCCAGCAGCTGGGTAAGGGCCGGAAACACCATATATTTT	-	TRBJ1-3	-	14	TRBV5-7
CASSIVQGSGEAFF	TGTGCCAGTAGTATAGTTCAGGGGTCGGGTGAAGCTTTCTTT	-	TRBJ1-1	-	14	TRBV19
CASTVRGGEGYTF	TGTGCCAGCACGGTGAGGGGAGGAGAAGGCTACACCTTC	-	TRBJ1-2	-	13	TRBV6-5
CASSRYGLAGHYEQYF	TGTGCCAGCAGCCGCTACGGACTAGCGGGACACTACGAGCAGTACTTC	-	TRBJ2-7	TRBD2	16	TRBV3-1/TRBV3-2
CASSQERGLLSGANVLTF	TGCGCCAGCAGCCAAGAAAGGGGCTTACTCTCTGGGGCCAACGTCCTGACTTTC	-	TRBJ2-6	-	18	TRBV4-1
CASSYTTTEKRGYTF	TGTGCCAGCAGTTACACCACCACCGAAAAGCGTGGCTACACCTTC	-	TRBJ1-2	-	15	TRBV6-5
CASSIGGQGIREQYF	TGTGCCAGTAGTATAGGAGGACAGGGAATCCGCGAGCAGTACTTC	-	TRBJ2-7	TRBD1	15	TRBV19
CSGGQANYGYTF	TGCAGCGGGGGACAGGCTAACTATGGCTACACCTTC	-	TRBJ1-2	TRBD1	12	TRBV29-1
CAWSVRGPGEQYF	TGTGCCTGGAGTGTACGGGGGCCCGGCGAGCAGTACTTC	-	TRBJ2-7	-	13	TRBV30
CASSLDGLGNEQFF	TGTGCCAGCAGTCTAGACGGCCTAGGGAATGAGCAGTTCTTC	-	TRBJ2-1	-	14	TRBV6-4
CASSPLAGNTDTQYF	TGTGCCAGCAGCCCGCTAGCGGGAAACACAGATACGCAGTATTTT	-	TRBJ2-3	TRBD2	15	TRBV3-1/TRBV3-2
CASSQDKGYSPLHF	TGTGCCAGCAGCCAAGATAAGGGATATTCACCCCTCCACTTT	-	TRBJ1-6	-	14	TRBV3-1/TRBV3-2
CASSSPPPYEQYF	TGTGCCAGCAGTTCACCACCACCCTACGAGCAGTACTTC	-	TRBJ2-7	-	13	TRBV12-3/TRBV12-4
CASSTQTGSEAFF	TGTGCCAGCAGCACCCAGACAGGGTCTGAAGCTTTCTTT	-	TRBJ1-1	TRBD1	13	TRBV7-2